The TCR beta chain under discussion was sequenced for a study of T cell clones after liver transplantation. As for the study in general: A pre-transplant mixed lymphocyte reaction with TCRbeta sequencing defined graft-donor-reactive clones followed in post-transplant blood. HCV positivity affected three of eight recipients; the rest lacked autoimmune or viral indications. Study outcomes and limitations: A significant post-transplant drop in circulating graft-donor-reactive CD4 TCRbeta sequences occurred in most of the 8 subjects.

The CDR3 runs to 17 residues. Germline assignment: CDR1 SEHNR and CDR2 FQNEAQ (reference sequence). V lost 2 bases, J lost 3 bases, and 18 bases lay in between. On this clone itself: Antigen unknown.

Thawed unstimulated PBMCs were FACS-sorted by CD3, CD4 and CD8 into two populations. Some clones are missing from TCRdb's copy, which holds only in-frame ones; the method was immunoSEQ multiplex PCR. The data show 95,000 to 110,000 clones, 84% seen once. Source: CD4+ T cells from blood, taken approximately 50 months after liver transplant. The clonotype originates from a human patient who received a liver transplant. Some T cells may have originated in the graft donor. V is TRBV7-9 and J is TRBJ2-3; either TRBD1 or TRBD2 may fit D (5 bases each). CDR3 region: CASSLFRDVVGTDTQYF. Here the CDR3 DNA reads TGTGCCAGCAGCTTATTCCGGGACGTCGTGGGAACAGATACGCAGTATTTT.